What follows are 10 T cell receptor beta chains derived from one specimen sequenced in a study of T cell responses to AZD1222 COVID-19 vaccine. Assay: immunoSEQ multiplex PCR; the TCRdb copy retains only in-frame clones and omits some. The repertoire holds about 160,000 clones, around 94% seen once, with under 6% in the top ten. The material sequenced was peripheral blood, taken 28 days after the second AZD1222 dose. These receptors were obtained from an adult who received the AZD1222 COVID-19 vaccine.

The chain joins TRBV7-2 to TRBJ2-1, with TRBD2 matching 11 bases. V dropped 5 bases and J dropped 5; count of bases not matched to a gene: 8. The V gene's germline CDR1 is SGHTA and CDR2 FQGNSA. This CDR3 comprises 16 residues. The CDR3 region has the DNA TGTGCCAGCAGCGCCCCCGGGACTAGCGGAAACAATGAGCAGTTCTTC. Translating it yields CASSAPGTSGNNEQFF. The full variable domain, in which reference TRBV7-2 and TRBJ2-1 provide the parts outside the CDR3, is GAGVSQSPSNKVTEKGKDVELRCDPISGHTALYWYRQSLGQGLEFLIYFQGNSAPDKSGLPSDRFSAERTGGSVSTLTIQRTQQEDSAVYLCASSAPGTSGNNEQFFGPGTRLTVL.

The chain carries TRBV7-3 and TRBJ2-7, with 10 bases aligning to TRBD1. J lost 2 bases, V lost 5 bases, and 3 bases had no gene match. The germline V gene has CDR1 SGHTA and CDR2 FQGTGA. The CDR3 spans 14 residues. Here the CDR3 DNA reads TGTGCCAGCAGCGTAGGACAGGGGGCCTACGAGCAGTACTTC. The encoded protein is CASSVGQGAYEQYF.

The chain combines TRBV11-2 with TRBJ2-5, with 10 bases fitting TRBD2. This CDR3 contains 18 residues. V was pared by 0 bases and J by 5 bases, with 12 bases of the junction left unmatched. Germline values: CDR1 SGHAT, CDR2 FQNNGV. The CDR3 nucleotides are TGTGCCAGCAGCTTAGATTTTGGGTCTAGCGGGAGAGGGGAGACCCAGTACTTC. Translating gives CASSLDFGSSGRGETQYF.

This chain joins TRBV30 and TRBJ2-5; tentative D call: TRBD2 (6 bases). Trimming took 7 bases from V and 8 from J, leaving 14 bases between them. Germline values: CDR1 GTSNPN, CDR2 SVGIG (reference sequence). This CDR3 contains 11 residues. CDR3 DNA: TGTGCCTTAGCGGCGGGACGAACCCAGTACTTC. It specifies CALAAGRTQYF.

The rearrangement joins TRBV7-8 to TRBJ1-5; no reliable D call. Trimming left V 1 base short and J 6 bases short, with 10 bases between. Per the germline V gene, CDR1 is SGHVS and CDR2 is FQNEAQ. The CDR3 totals 14 residues. As DNA, the CDR3 is TGTGCCAGCAGCTTAGGAGGGATGGGTCAGCCCCAGCATTTT. Translation gives CASSLGGMGQPQHF.

Remarks on this clone: A read error may produce the germline difference seen at one junction end. The chain joins TRBV19 to TRBJ2-4, with 7 nucleotides matching TRBD1. The germline V gene has CDR1 LNHDA and CDR2 SQIVND (reference sequence). This CDR3 has 13 amino acids. The CDR3 nucleotides are TGTGCCAGCAGTACAGGGGTCAAAAACATTCAGTACTTC. It codes for CASSTGVKNIQYF. Filled out from reference TRBV19 and TRBJ2-4, the complete variable domain reads DGGITQSPKYLFRKEGQNVTLSCEQNLNHDAMYWYRQDPGQGLRLIYYSQIVNDFQKGDIAEGYSVSREKKESFPLTVTSAQKNPTAFYLCASSTGVKNIQYFGAGTRLSVL.

The chain has TRBV5-1 and TRBJ1-1, with D possibly matching TRBD1 (5 bases). The V end lost 3 bases, the J end lost 1 base, and 7 bases lay between the germline ends. Germline V gives CDR1 SGHRS, CDR2 YFSETQ. The CDR3 consists of 13 residues. The CDR3 DNA reads as TGCGCCAGCAGCTCGACAGCGAACACTGAAGCTTTCTTT. Residues: CASSSTANTEAFF. The whole variable domain, remainder taken from reference TRBV5-1 and TRBJ1-1, is KAGVTQTPRYLIKTRGQQVTLSCSPISGHRSVSWYQQTPGQGLQFLFEYFSETQRNKGNFPGRFSGRQFSNSRSEMNVSTLELGDSALYLCASSSTANTEAFFGQGTRLTVV.

The genes are TRBV27 and TRBJ2-3; D is perhaps TRBD1 (6 bases). Looked up from germline, CDR1 is MNHEY and CDR2 is SMNVEV (reference sequence). V lost 3 bases and J lost 2, with 21 bases in between. The CDR3 loop spans 18 amino acids. CDR3 residues: CASSFTGSQGSPTDTQYF. Written as DNA, the CDR3 is TGTGCCAGCAGTTTTACGGGTAGCCAGGGGAGCCCCACAGATACGCAGTATTTT.

The chain couples TRBV12-3 or TRBV12-4 to TRBJ1-1; D not resolved. V gave up 5 bases and J gave up 0 bases, with 7 bases separating them. CDR3 length: 13 amino acids. The CDR3 DNA sequence: TGTGCCAGCAGTCCGGGGATGAACACTGAAGCTTTCTTT. Amino acid sequence: CASSPGMNTEAFF.

Written as DNA, the CDR3 is TGTGCCAGCAGTTACTCGCGCGGAGTGAACACCGGGGAGCTGTTTTTT. Amino acids: CASSYSRGVNTGELFF. The chain carries TRBV6-5 and TRBJ2-2; unclear D gene. The V gene lost 0 bases and the J gene lost 1 base, with 9 bases spanning the gap. Looked up from germline, CDR1 is MNHEY and CDR2 is SVGAGI. The CDR3 is 16 amino acids.